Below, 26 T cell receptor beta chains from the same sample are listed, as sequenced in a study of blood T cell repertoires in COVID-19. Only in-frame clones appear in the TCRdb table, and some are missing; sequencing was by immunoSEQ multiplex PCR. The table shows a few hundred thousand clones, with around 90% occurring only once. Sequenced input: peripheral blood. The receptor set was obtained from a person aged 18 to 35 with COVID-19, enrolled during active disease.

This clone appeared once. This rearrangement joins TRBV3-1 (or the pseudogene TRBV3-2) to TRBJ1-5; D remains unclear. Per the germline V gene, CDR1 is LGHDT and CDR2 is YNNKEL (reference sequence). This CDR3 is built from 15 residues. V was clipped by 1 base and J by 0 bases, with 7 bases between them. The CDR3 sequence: CASSQGGHSNQPQHF. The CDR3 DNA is TGTGCCAGCAGCCAAGGCGGGCATAGCAATCAGCCCCAGCATTTT.

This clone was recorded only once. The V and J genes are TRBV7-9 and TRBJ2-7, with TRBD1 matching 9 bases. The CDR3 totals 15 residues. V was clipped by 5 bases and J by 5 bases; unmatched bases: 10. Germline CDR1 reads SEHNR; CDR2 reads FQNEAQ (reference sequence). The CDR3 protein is CASSGPGTGNHEQYF. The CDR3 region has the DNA TGTGCCAGCAGCGGACCCGGGACAGGGAATCACGAGCAGTACTTC.

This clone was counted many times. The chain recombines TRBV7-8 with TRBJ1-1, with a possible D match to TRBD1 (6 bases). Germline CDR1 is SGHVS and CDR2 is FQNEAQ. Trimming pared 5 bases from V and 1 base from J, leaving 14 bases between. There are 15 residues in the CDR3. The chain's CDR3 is CASSRDRLPNTEAFF. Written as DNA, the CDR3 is TGTGCCAGCAGCCGAGACAGGCTCCCGAACACTGAAGCTTTCTTT.

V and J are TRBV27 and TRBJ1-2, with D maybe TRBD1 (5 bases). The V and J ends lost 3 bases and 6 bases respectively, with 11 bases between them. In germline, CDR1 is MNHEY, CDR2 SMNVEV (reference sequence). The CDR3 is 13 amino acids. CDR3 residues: CASSFGREDGYTF. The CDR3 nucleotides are TGTGCCAGCAGTTTCGGCAGGGAGGATGGCTACACCTTC.

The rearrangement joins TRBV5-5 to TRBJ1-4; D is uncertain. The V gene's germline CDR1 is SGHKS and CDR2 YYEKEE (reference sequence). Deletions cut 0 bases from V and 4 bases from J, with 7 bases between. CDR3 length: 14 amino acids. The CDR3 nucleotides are TGTGCCAGCAGCTTGGAACGGTATAATGAAAAACTGTTTTTT. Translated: CASSLERYNEKLFF.

In DNA, the CDR3 is TGTGCCAGCAGCGTAGACCCATCGTCCCGGACTGAAGCTTTCTTT. It specifies CASSVDPSSRTEAFF. The rearrangement uses TRBV9 and TRBJ1-1, with D uncertain. V was pared by 0 bases and J by 5 bases, with 14 bases between. Germline values: CDR1 SGDLS, CDR2 YYNGEE. The length of the CDR3 is 15 residues.

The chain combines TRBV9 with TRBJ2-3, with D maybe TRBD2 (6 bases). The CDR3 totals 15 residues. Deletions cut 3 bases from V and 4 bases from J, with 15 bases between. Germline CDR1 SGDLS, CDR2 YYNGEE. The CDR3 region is CASSALGGNADTQYF. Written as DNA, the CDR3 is TGTGCCAGCAGCGCCCTGGGCGGGAACGCAGATACGCAGTATTTT.

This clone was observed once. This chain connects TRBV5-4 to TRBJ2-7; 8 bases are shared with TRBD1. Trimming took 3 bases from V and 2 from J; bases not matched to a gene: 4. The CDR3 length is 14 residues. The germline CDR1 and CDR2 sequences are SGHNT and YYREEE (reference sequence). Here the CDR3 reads CASSSSGGTYEQYF. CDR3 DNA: TGTGCCAGCAGCTCGTCAGGGGGCACCTACGAGCAGTACTTC.

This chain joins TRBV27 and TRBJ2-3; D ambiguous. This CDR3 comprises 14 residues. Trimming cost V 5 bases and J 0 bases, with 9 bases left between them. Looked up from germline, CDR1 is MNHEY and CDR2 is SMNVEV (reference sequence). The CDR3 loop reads CASSTTSSTDTQYF. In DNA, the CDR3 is TGTGCCAGCAGTACAACCTCTAGCACAGATACGCAGTATTTT.

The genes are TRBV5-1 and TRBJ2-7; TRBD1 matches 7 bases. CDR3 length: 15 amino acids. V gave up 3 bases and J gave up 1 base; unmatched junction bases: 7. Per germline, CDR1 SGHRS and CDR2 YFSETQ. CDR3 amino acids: CASSSTGDGSYEQYF. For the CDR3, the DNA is TGCGCCAGCAGCTCCACAGGGGATGGGTCCTACGAGCAGTACTTC.

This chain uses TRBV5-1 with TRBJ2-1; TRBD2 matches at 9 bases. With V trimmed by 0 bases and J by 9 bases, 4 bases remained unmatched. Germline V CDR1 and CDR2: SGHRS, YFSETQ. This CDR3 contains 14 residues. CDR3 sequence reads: CASSLGLAGPEQFF. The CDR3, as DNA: TGCGCCAGCAGCTTGGGGCTAGCGGGGCCTGAGCAGTTCTTC.

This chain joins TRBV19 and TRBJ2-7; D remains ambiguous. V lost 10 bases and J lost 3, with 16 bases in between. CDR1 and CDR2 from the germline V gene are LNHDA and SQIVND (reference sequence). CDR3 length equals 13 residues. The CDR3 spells CATVGGSGYEQYF. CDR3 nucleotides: TGTGCCACCGTCGGTGGTTCGGGCTACGAGCAGTACTTC.

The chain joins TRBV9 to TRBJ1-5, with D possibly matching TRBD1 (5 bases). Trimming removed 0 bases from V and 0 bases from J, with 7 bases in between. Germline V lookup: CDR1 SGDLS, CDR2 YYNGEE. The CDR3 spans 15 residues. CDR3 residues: CASSVGQYSNQPQHF. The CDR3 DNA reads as TGTGCCAGCAGCGTAGGACAGTATAGCAATCAGCCCCAGCATTTT.

The CDR3 DNA reads as TGCGCCAGCAGCTGGACAGGGGACACCGGGGAGCTGTTTTTT. Residues: CASSWTGDTGELFF. The chain uses TRBV4-1 and TRBJ2-2; TRBD1 matches 9 bases. The CDR3 covers 14 residues. V gave up 5 bases and J gave up 3 bases; unmatched junction bases: 1. CDR1 is MGHRA, CDR2 YSYEKL, per germline.

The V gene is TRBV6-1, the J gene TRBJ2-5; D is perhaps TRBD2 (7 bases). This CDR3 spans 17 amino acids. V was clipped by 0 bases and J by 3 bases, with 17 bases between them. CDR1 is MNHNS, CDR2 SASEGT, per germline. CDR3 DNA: TGTGCCAGCAGTGAAGCGCTTGGAGGGGGAGGGAAAGAGACCCAGTACTTC. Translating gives CASSEALGGGGKETQYF.

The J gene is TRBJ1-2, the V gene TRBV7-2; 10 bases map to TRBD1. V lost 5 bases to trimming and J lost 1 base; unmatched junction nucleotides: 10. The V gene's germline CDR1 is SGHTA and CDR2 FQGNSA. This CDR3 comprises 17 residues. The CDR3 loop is CASSETGGWYDNYGYTF. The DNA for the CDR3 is TGTGCCAGCAGCGAGACAGGGGGCTGGTATGATAACTATGGCTACACCTTC.

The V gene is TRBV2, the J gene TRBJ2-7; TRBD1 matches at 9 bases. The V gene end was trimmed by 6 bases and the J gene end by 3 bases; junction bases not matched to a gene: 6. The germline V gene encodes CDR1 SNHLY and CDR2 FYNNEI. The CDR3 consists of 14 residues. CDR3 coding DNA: TGTGCCAGCAGCCGGGACAGGGAAATCTACGAGCAGTACTTC. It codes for CASSRDREIYEQYF.

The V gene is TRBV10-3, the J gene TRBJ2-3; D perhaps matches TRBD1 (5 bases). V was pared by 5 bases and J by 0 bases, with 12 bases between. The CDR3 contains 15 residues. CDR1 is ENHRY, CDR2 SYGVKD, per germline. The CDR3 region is CAISRVGESTDTQYF. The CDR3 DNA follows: TGTGCCATCAGTCGGGTAGGGGAAAGCACAGATACGCAGTATTTT.

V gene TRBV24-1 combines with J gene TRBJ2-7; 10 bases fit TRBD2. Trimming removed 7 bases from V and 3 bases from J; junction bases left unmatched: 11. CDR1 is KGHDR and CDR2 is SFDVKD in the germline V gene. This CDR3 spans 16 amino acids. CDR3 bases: TGTGCCACCAGGGAACTAGCGGGATCGGCGAACTACGAGCAGTACTTC. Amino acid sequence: CATRELAGSANYEQYF.

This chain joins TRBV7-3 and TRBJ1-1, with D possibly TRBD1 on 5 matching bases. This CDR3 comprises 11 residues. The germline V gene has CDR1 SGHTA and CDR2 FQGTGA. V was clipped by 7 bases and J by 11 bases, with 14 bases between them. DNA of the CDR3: TGTGCCAGCAAAGGGGAGGGGAGGGCTTTCTTT. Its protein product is CASKGEGRAFF.

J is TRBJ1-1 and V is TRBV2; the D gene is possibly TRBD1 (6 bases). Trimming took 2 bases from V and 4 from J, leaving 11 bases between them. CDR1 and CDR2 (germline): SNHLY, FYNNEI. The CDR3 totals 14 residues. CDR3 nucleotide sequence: TGTGCCAGCAGTGAAACAGGGCTAGGCACTGAAGCTTTCTTT. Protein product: CASSETGLGTEAFF.

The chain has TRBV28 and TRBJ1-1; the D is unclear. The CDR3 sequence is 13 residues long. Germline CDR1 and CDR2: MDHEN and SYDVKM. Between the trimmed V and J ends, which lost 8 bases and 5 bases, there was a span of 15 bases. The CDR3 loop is CASFQLSETEAFF. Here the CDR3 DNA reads TGTGCCAGCTTCCAGTTATCCGAAACTGAAGCTTTCTTT.

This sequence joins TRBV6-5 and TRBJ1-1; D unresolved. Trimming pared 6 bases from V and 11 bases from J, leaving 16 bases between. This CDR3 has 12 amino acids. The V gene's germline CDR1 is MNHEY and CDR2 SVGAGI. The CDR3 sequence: CASSPGPRGAFF. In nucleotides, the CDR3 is TGTGCCAGCAGCCCCGGCCCTCGCGGGGCTTTCTTT.

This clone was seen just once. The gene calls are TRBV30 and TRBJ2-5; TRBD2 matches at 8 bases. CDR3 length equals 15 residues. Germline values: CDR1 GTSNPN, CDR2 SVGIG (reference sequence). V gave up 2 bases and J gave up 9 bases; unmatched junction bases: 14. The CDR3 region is CAWSPPWGAGVAQYF. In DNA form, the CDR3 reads TGTGCCTGGAGTCCTCCTTGGGGAGCGGGAGTCGCCCAGTACTTC.

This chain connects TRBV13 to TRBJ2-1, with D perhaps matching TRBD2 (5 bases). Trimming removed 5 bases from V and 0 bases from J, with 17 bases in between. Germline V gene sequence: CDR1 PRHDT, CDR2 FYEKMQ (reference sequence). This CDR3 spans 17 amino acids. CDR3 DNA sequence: TGTGCCAGCAGCCCCTTGAGGCCGGGGAGCTCCTACAATGAGCAGTTCTTC. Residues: CASSPLRPGSSYNEQFF.

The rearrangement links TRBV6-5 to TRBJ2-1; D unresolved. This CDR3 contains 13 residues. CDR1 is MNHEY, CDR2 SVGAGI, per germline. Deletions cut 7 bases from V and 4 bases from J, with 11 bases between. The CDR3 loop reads CASTEQRYNEQFF. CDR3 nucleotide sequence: TGTGCCAGCACAGAACAGAGATACAATGAGCAGTTCTTC.